These 2 T cell receptor beta chains originate from one sample sequenced in a study of T cell repertoires in cytomegalovirus infection. No antigen has been assigned to these receptors. TCRdb redid the calling of the reads with MiXCR, one entry per CDR3 protein. This sample has tens of thousands of distinct CDR3 sequences; about 18% occur once, and the top ten carry more than 55%. Specimen: CD8+ T cells from cultured PBMCs, collected from culture after CMV antigen stimulation. Receptors originate from a human donor in good health (CMV status not recorded). Some clones in this sample may be carry-over from other donors' samples.

This clonotype has a handful of counts. The chain links TRBV7-9 to TRBJ2-2, with 7 nucleotides matching TRBD1. The CDR3 is 17 residues long. Trimming removed 6 bases from V and 0 bases from J; junction bases left unmatched: 10. Germline V gene data show CDR1 as SEHNR and CDR2 as FQNEAQ (reference sequence). CDR3 nucleotides: TGTGCCAGCAGTCCCCCCCCGGGACAGACGAACACCGGGGAGCTGTTTTTT. As protein: CASSPPPGQTNTGELFF. Drawing the rest from reference TRBV7-9 and TRBJ2-2, the complete variable domain is DTGVSQNPRHKITKRGQNVTFRCDPISEHNRLYWYRQTLGQGPEFLTYFQNEAQLEKSRLLSDRFSAERPKGSFSTLEIQRTEQGDSAMYLCASSPPPGQTNTGELFFGEGSRLTVL.

J is TRBJ1-1 and V is TRBV9, with D perhaps TRBD1 (6 bases). This CDR3 comprises 14 residues. V was pared by 1 base and J by 0 bases, with 7 bases between. Germline V gives CDR1 SGDLS, CDR2 YYNGEE. The CDR3 here is CASSVTGMNTEAFF. DNA of the CDR3: TGTGCCAGCAGCGTAACAGGGATGAACACTGAAGCTTTCTTT.